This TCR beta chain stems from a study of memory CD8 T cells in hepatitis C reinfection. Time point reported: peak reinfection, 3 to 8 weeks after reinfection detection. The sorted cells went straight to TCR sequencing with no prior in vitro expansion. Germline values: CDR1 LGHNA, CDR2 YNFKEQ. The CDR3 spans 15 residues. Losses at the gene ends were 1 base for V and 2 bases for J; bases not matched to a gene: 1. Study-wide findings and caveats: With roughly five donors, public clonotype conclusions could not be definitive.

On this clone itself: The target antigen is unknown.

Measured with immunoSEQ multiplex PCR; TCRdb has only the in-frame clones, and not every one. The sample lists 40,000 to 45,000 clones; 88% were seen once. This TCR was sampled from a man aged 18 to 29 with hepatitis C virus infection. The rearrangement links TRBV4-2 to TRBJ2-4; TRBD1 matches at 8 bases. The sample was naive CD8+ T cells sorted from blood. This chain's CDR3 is CASSQGQGTKNIQYF. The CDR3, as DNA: TGTGCCAGCAGCCAAGGACAGGGGACCAAAAACATTCAGTACTTC.